A single sample gave rise to the 2 T cell receptor beta chains below, sequenced in a study of early T cells in non-severe SARS-CoV-2 infection. A single record per CDR3 protein comes from TCRdb applying MiXCR to the 5' RACE reads. The sample contains about 130,000 distinct CDR3 sequences, approximately 15% of which appear only once. The specimen sequenced was whole blood. Source of these receptors: an adult who was a healthcare worker with PCR-confirmed SARS-CoV-2 infection or an uninfected control (not recorded which).

The J gene is TRBJ2-3, the V gene TRBV7-7; unclear D gene. The CDR3 has 13 amino acids. The V end lost 1 base, the J end lost 7 bases, and 9 bases lay between the germline ends. Germline V gives CDR1 SSHAT, CDR2 FNYEAQ (reference sequence). CDR3 residues: CASSLGLGNTQYF. The CDR3 bases are TGTGCCAGCAGCTTAGGATTAGGCAATACGCAGTATTTT.

This clonotype showed up just a few times. The rearrangement uses TRBV20-1 and TRBJ2-1, with 10 positions matching TRBD2. Germline V gene lookup returns CDR1 DFQATT and CDR2 SNEGSKA (reference sequence). The CDR3 totals 14 residues. Trimming took 2 bases from V and 6 from J; bases not matched to a gene: 4. The CDR3 is CSARPGLAPNEQFF. CDR3 nucleotide sequence: TGCAGTGCTAGACCGGGACTAGCGCCCAATGAGCAGTTCTTC.